The T cell receptor beta chain described here comes from a study of blood T cell repertoires in COVID-19. For the study at large: The United States, Italy and Spain provided the acute and convalescent COVID-19 samples. Nucleic acid was either cDNA or gDNA, and it came from T cells, B-cell-depleted T cells, or PBMCs.

In the original workflow: Reference gene primer amplification gave nucleated cell count estimates. Produced via immunoSEQ multiplex PCR; TCRdb's table is partial and in-frame only. D and trimming come from the DNA, and the V and J calls and clone size come from that table. The table lists about 110,000 clones, under 85% of them singletons, with more than 13% in the top ten. The CDR3 covers 15 residues. V shed 7 bases, J shed 7 bases, and the junction held 13 bases outside the gene matches. Germline CDR1 and CDR2: MNHNY and SVGAGI (reference sequence). This receptor was identified in a woman aged 55-69 years with acute or convalescent COVID-19. The sequenced sample was peripheral blood. The gene calls are TRBV6-6 and TRBJ1-1; 9 nucleotides match TRBD1. The CDR3: CASTPGQGLLGEAFF. In nucleotides, the CDR3 is TGTGCCAGCACCCCGGGACAGGGCCTCTTGGGTGAAGCTTTCTTT.